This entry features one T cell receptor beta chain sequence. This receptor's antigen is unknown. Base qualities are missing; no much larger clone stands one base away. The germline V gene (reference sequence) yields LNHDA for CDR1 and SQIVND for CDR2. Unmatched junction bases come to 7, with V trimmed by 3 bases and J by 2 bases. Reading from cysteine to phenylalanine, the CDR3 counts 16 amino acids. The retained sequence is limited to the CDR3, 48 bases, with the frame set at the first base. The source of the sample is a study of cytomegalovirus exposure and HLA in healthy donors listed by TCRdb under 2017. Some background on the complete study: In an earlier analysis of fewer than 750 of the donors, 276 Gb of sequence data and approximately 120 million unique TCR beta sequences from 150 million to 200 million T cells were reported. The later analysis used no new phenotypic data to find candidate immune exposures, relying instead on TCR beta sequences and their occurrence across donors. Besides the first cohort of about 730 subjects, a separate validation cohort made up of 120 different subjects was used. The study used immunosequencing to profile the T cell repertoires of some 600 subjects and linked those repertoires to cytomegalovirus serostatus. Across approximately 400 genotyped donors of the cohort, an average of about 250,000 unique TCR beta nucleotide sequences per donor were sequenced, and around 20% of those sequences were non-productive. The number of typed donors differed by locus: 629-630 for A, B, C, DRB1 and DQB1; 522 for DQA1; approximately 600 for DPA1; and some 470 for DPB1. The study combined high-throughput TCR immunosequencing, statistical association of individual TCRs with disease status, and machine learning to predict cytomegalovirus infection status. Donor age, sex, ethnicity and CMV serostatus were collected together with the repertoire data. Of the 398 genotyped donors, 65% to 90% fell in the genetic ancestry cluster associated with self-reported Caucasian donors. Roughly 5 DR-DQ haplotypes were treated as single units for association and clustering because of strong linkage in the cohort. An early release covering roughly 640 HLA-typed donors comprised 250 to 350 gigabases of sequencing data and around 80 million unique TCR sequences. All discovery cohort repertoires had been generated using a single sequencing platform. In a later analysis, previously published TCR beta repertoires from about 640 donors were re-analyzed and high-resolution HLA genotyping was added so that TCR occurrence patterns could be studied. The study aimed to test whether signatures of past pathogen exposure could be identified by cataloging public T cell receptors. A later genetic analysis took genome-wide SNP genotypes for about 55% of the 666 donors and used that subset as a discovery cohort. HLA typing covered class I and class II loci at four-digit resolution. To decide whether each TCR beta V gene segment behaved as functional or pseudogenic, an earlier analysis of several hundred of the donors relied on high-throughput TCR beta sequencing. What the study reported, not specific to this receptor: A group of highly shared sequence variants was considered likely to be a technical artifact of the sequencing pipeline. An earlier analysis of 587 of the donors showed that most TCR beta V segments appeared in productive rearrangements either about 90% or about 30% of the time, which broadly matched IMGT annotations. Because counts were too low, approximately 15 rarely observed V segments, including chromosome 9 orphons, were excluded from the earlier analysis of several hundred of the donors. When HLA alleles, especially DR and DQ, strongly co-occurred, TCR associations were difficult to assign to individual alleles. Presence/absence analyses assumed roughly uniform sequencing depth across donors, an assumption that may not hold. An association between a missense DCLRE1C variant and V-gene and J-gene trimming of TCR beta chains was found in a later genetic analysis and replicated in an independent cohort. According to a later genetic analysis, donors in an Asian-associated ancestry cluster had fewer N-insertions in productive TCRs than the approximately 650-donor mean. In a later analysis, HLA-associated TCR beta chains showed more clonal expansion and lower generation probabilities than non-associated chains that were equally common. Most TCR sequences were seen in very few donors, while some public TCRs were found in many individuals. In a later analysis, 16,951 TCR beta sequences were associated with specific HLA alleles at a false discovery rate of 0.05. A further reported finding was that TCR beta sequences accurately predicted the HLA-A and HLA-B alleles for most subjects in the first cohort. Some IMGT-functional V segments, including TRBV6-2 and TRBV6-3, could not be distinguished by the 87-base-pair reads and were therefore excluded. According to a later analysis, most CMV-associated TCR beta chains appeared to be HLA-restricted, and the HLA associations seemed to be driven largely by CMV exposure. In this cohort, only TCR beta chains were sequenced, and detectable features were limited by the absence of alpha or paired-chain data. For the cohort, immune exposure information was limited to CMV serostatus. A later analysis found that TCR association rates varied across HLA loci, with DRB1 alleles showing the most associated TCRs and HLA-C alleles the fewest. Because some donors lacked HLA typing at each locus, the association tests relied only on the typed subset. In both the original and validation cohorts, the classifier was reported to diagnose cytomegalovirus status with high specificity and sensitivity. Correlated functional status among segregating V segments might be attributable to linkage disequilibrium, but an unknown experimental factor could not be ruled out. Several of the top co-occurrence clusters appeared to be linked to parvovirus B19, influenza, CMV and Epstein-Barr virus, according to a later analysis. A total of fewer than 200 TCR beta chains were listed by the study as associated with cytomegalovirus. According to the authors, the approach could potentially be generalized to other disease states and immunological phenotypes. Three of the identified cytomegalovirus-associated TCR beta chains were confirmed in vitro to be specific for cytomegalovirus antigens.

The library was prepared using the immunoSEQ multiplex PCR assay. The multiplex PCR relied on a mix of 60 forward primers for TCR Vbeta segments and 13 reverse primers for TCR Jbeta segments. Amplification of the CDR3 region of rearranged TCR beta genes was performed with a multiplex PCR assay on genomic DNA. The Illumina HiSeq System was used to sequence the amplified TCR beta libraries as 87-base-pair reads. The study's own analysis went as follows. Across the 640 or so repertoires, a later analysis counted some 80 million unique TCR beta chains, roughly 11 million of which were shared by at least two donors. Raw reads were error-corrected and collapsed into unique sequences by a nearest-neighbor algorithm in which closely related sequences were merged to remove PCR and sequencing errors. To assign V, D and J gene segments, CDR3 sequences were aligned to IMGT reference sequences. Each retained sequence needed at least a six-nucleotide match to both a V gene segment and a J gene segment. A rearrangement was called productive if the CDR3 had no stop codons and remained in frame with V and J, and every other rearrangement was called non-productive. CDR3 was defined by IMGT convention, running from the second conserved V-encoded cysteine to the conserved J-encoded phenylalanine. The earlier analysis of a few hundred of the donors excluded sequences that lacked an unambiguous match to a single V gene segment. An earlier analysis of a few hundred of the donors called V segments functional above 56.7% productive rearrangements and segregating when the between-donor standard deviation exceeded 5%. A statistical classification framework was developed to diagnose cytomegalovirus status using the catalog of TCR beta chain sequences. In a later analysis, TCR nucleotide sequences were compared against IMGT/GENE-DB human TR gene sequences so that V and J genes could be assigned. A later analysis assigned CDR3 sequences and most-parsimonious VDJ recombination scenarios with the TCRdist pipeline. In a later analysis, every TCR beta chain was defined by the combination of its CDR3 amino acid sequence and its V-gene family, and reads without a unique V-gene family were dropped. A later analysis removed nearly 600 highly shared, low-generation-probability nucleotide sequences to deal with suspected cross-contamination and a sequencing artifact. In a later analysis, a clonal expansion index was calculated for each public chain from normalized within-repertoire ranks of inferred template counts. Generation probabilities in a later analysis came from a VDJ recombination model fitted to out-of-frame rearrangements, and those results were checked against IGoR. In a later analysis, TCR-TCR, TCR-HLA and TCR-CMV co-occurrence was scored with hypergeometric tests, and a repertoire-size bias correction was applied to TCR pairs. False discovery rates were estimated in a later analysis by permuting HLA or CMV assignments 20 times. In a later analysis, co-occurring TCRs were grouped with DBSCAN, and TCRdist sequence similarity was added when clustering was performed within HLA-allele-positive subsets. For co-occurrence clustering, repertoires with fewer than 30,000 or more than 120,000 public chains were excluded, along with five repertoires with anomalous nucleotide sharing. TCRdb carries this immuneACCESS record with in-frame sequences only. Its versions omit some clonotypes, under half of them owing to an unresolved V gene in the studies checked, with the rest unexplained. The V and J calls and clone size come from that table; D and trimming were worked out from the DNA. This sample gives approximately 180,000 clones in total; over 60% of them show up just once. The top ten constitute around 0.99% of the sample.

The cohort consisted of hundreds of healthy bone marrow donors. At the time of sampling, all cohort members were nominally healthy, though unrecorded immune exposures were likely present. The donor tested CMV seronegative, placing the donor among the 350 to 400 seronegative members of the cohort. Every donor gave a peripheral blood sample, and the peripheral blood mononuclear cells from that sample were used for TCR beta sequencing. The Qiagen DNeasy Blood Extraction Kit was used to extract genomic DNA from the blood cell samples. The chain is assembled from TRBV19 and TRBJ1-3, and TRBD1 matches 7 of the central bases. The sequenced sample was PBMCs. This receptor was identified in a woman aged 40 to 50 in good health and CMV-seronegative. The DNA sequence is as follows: TGTGCCAGTAGTATCGACAGGGCAGCTCCTGGAAACACCATATATTTT. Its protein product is CASSIDRAAPGNTIYF.